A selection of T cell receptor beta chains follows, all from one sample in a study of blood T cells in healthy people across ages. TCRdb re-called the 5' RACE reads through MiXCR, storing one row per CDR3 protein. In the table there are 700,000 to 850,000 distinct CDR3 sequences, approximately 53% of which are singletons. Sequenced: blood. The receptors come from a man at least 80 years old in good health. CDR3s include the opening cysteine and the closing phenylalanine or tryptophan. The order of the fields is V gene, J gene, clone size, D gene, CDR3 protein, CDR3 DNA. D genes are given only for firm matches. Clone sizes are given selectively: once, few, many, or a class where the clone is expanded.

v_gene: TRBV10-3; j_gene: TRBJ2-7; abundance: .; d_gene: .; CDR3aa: CAISGTAYEQYF; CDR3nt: TGTGCCATCAGTGGGACAGCTTACGAGCAGTACTTC
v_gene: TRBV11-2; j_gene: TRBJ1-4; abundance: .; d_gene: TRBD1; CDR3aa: CASSALGQGRAEKLFF; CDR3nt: TGTGCCAGCAGCGCTTTAGGACAGGGGCGGGCTGAAAAACTGTTTTTT
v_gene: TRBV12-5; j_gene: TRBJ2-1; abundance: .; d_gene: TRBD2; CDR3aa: CASARGLAGWNEQFF; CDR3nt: TGTGCTAGTGCCCGGGGACTAGCGGGTTGGAATGAGCAGTTCTTC
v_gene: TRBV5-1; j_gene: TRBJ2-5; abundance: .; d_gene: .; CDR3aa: CASSSFRVQETQYF; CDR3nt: TGCGCCAGCAGCTCGTTTAGGGTCCAAGAGACCCAGTACTTC
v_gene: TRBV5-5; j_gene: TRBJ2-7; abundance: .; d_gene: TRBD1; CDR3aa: CASSPRTGAIYEQYF; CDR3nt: TGTGCCAGCAGCCCCCGGACAGGGGCAATCTACGAGCAGTACTTC
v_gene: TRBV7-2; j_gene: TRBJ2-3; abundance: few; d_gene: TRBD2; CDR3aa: CASSPAGASGSTDTQYF; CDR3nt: TGTGCCAGCAGCCCGGCGGGGGCTAGCGGGAGCACAGATACGCAGTATTTT
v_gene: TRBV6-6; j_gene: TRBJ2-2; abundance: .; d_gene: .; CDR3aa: CASSSLGGTGELFF; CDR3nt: TGTGCCAGCAGCAGCCTGGGGGGCACCGGGGAGCTGTTTTTT
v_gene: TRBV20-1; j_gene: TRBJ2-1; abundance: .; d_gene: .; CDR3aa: CSAEHNEQFF; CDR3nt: TGCAGTGCCGAGCACAATGAGCAGTTCTTC
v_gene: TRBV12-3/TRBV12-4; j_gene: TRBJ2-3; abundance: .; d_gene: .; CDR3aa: CASSLSSGAGGRYAYF; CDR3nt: TGTGCCAGCAGTTTGAGTAGCGGAGCTGGGGGAAGATACGCGTATTTT
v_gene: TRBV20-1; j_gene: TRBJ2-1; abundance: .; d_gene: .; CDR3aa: CSASGMTYNEQFF; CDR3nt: TGCAGTGCTAGCGGGATGACCTACAATGAGCAGTTCTTC
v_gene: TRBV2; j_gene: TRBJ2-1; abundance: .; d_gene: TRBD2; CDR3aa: CATLDSGRANEQFF; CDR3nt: TGTGCCACCCTGGATAGCGGGAGGGCCAATGAGCAGTTCTTC
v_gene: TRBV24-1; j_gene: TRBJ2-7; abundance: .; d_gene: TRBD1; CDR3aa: CATSDNGQGRYEQYF; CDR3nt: TGTGCCACCAGCGATAATGGACAGGGACGATACGAGCAGTACTTC
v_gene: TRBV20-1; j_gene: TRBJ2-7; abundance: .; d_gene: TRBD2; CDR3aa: CSARDPRTSGRTEQYF; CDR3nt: TGCAGTGCTAGAGATCCCAGGACTAGCGGGAGAACCGAGCAGTACTTC
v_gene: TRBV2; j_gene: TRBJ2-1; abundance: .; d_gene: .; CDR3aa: CASSEWYENNEQFF; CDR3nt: TGTGCCAGCAGTGAATGGTATGAGAACAATGAGCAGTTCTTC
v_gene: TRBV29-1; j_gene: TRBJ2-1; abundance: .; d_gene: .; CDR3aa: CSATINEQFF; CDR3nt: TGCAGTGCCACTATCAATGAGCAGTTCTTC
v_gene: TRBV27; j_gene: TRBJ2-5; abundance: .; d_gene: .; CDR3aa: CAGSLKGYQETQYF; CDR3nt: TGTGCCGGCAGTTTAAAAGGGTACCAAGAGACCCAGTACTTC
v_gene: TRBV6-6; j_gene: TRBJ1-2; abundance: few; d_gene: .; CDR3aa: CASVNPGHSNYGYTF; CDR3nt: TGTGCCAGCGTTAACCCGGGACACAGTAACTATGGCTACACCTTC
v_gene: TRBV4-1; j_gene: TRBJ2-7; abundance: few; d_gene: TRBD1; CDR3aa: CASSQGTSTGGTYEQYF; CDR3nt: TGCGCCAGCAGCCAAGGGACGAGCACAGGGGGAACGTACGAGCAGTACTTC
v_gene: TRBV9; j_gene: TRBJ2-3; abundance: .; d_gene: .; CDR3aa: CASSVVPAGSTDTQYF; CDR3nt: TGTGCCAGCAGCGTAGTCCCAGCGGGCAGCACAGATACGCAGTATTTT
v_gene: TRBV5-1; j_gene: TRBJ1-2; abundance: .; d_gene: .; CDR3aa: CASSVKTGGYGYTF; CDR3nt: TGCGCCAGCAGCGTAAAGACCGGGGGCTATGGCTACACCTTC
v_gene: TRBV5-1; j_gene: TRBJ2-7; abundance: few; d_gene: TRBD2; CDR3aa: CASRAGGRSYEQYF; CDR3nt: TGCGCCAGCAGAGCGGGAGGCCGATCCTACGAGCAGTACTTC
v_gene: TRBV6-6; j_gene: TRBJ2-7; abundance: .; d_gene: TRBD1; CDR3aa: CASSGGQGVYEQYF; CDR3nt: TGTGCCAGCAGTGGGGGACAGGGGGTATACGAGCAGTACTTC
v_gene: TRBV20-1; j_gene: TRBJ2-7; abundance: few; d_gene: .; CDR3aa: CSASRQVGTYEQYF; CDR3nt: TGCAGTGCTAGTAGACAGGTCGGGACCTACGAGCAGTACTTC
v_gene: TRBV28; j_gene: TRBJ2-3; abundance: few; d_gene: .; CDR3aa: CASSSGASTDTQYF; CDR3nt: TGTGCCAGCAGTTCAGGCGCTAGCACAGATACGCAGTATTTT
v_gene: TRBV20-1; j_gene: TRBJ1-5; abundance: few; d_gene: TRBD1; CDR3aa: CSASLQGGGNQPQHF; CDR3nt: TGCAGTGCTAGTTTACAGGGGGGCGGCAATCAGCCCCAGCATTTT
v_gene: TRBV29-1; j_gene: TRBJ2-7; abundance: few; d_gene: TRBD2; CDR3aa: CSARLAGVAYEQYF; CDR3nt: TGCAGCGCCAGGCTAGCGGGAGTTGCCTACGAGCAGTACTTC
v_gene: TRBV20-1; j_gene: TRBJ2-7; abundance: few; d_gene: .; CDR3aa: CSATQADSRVQYF; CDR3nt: TGCAGTGCCACCCAAGCGGACTCGCGGGTGCAGTACTTC
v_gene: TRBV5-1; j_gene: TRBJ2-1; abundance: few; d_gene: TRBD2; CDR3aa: CASSLLSSGSGNEQFF; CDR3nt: TGCGCCAGCAGCTTGCTGTCTAGCGGGAGTGGCAATGAGCAGTTCTTC
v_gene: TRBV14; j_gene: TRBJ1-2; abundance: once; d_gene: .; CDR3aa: CASSQTYLLGYTF; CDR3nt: TGTGCCAGCAGCCAGACATACCTTCTGGGCTACACCTTC
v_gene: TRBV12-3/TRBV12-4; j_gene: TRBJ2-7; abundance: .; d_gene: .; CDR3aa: CASSSGNLYEQYF; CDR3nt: TGTGCCAGCAGTTCCGGCAACCTCTACGAGCAGTACTTC
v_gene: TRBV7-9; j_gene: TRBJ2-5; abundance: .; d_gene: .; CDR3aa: CASSRKGAGETQYF; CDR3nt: TGTGCCAGCAGCCGGAAGGGAGCCGGGGAGACCCAGTACTTC
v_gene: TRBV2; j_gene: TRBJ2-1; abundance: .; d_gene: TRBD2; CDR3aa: CASKGRIGRVYNEQFF; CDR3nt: TGTGCCAGCAAAGGTCGGATCGGGAGGGTATACAATGAGCAGTTCTTC
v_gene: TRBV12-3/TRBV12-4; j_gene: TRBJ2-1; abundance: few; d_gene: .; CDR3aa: CASSSGKSYNEQFF; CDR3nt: TGTGCCAGCAGTTCTGGCAAATCCTACAATGAGCAGTTCTTC
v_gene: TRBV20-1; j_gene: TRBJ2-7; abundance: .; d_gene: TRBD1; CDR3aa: CSADKNRGVSSYEQYF; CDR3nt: TGCAGTGCCGATAAAAACAGGGGCGTTAGCTCCTACGAGCAGTACTTC
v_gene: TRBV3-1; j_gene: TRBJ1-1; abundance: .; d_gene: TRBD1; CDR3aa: CASRVRDSNTEAFF; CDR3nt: TGTGCCAGCAGGGTCCGGGACAGCAACACTGAAGCTTTCTTT
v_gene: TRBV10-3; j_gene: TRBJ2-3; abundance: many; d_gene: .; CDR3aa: CAISEQTDTQYF; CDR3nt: TGTGCCATCAGTGAACAGACAGATACGCAGTATTTT
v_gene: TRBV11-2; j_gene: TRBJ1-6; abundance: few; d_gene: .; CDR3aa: CASSLRGTHPNSPLHF; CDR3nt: TGTGCCAGCAGCTTGCGGGGGACCCACCCAAATTCACCCCTCCACTTT
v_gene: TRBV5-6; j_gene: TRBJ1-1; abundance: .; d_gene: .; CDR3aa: CASSVAAGRNTEAFF; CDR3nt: TGTGCCAGCAGCGTGGCAGCGGGACGCAACACTGAAGCTTTCTTT
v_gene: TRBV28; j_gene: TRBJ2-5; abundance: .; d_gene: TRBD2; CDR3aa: CASSGWGGEETQYF; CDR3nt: TGTGCCAGCTCGGGGTGGGGGGGAGAAGAGACCCAGTACTTC
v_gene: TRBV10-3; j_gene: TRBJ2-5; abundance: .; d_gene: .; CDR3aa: CATQETVQETQYF; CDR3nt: TGTGCCACCCAGGAGACAGTCCAAGAGACCCAGTACTTC
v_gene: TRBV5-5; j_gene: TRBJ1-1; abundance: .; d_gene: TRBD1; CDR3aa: CASSLRPGQGFTEAFF; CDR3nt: TGTGCCAGCAGCTTGAGGCCGGGACAGGGGTTCACTGAAGCTTTCTTT
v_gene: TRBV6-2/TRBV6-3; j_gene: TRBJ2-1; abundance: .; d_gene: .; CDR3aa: CASSYRQGHEQFF; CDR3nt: TGTGCCAGCAGCTACAGGCAGGGCCATGAGCAGTTCTTC
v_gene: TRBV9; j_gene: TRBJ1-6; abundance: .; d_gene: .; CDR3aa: CASSVADRSDSPLHF; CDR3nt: TGTGCCAGCAGCGTCGCTGACAGGAGTGATTCACCCCTCCACTTT
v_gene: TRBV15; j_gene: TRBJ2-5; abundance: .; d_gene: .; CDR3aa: CATQTTPGQEAQYF; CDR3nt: TGTGCCACCCAAACCACGCCAGGACAAGAGGCCCAGTACTTC
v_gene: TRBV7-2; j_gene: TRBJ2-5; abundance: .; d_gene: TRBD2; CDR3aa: CASSRRLAGRETQYF; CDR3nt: TGTGCCAGCAGCAGGAGACTAGCGGGAAGAGAGACCCAGTACTTC
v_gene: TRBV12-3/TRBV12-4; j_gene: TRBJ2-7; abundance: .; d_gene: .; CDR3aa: CASSRDSNLYEQYF; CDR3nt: TGTGCCAGCAGCCGGGACTCAAATCTCTACGAGCAGTACTTC
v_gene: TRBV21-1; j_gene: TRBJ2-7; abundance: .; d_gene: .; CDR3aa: CASSKRTPVNYEQYF; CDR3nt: TGTGCCAGCAGCAAACGGACCCCGGTTAACTACGAGCAGTACTTC
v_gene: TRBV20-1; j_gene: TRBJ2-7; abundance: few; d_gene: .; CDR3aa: CSARPPTAYEQYF; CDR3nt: TGCAGTGCTAGACCGCCGACAGCCTACGAGCAGTACTTC
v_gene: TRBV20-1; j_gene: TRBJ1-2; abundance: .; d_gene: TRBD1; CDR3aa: CSARPRGPHGYTF; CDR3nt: TGCAGTGCTAGACCCAGGGGGCCCCATGGCTACACCTTC
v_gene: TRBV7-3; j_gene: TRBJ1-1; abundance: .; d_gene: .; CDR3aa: CASSLDPPLEGNTEAFF; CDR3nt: TGTGCCAGCAGCTTAGACCCCCCCCTAGAGGGGAACACTGAAGCTTTCTTT
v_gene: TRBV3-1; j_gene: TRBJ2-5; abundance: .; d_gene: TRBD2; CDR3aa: CASSLGVAGHQETQYF; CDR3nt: TGTGCCAGCAGCCTCGGGGTAGCGGGGCACCAAGAGACCCAGTACTTC
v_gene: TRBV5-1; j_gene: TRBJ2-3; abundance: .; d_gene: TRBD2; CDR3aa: CASSGLGLAVTDTQYF; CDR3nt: TGCGCCAGCAGCGGCCTGGGACTAGCGGTCACAGATACGCAGTATTTT
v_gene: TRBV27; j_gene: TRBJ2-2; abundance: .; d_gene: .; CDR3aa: CASSLATTGGELFF; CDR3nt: TGTGCCAGCAGTTTAGCAACTACGGGCGGGGAGCTGTTTTTT
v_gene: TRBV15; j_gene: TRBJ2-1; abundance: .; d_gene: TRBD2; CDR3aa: CATRDRTSGTSRVYNEQFF; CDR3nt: TGTGCCACCAGGGATCGGACTAGCGGAACCTCGAGGGTTTACAATGAGCAGTTCTTC